This TCR beta chain was profiled in a study of T cell responses to AZD1222 COVID-19 vaccine. V gave up 1 base and J gave up 3 bases; unmatched junction bases: 11. Looked up from germline, CDR1 is SGHVS and CDR2 is FQNEAQ. CDR3 length: 19 residues. Using immunoSEQ multiplex PCR, the repertoire was profiled, and TCRdb retains in-frame clones only, with some absent. The sample consists of 55,000 to 85,000 clones, over 80% of them appearing once. The receptor was derived from an adult in good health. Here the sequenced sample was peripheral blood, taken on day 0 of AZD1222 vaccination. The chain links TRBV7-8 to TRBJ1-4; 10 bases agree with TRBD1. CDR3 sequence reads: CASSLVGQGRSWANEKLFF. The CDR3 DNA sequence: TGTGCCAGCAGCTTAGTGGGACAGGGGAGGAGTTGGGCTAATGAAAAACTGTTTTTT.